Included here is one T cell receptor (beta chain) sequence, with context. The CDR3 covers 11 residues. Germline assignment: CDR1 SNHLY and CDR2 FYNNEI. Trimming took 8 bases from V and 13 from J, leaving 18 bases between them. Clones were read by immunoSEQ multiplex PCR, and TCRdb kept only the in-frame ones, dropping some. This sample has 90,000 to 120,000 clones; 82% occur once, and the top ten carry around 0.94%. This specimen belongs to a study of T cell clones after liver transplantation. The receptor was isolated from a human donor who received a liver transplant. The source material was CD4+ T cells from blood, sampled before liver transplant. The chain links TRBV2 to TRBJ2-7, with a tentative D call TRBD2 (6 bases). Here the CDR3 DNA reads TGTGCCAGCTTTAGATCGGAGGGGATCTACTTC. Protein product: CASFRSEGIYF.